This T cell receptor beta chain was sequenced for a study of T cells in Graves' hyperthyroidism and ophthalmopathy. Amplified regions were TCR beta CDR3 sequences from RNA transcripts. With the HTBI primer set, the TCR CDR3 went through a first round of RT-PCR. From the multiplex PCR reads, TCRdb called clonotypes with MiXCR, one entry per CDR3 protein. The sample includes about 740,000 distinct CDR3 sequences, 14% seen only once; the top ten take roughly a tenth. V gave up 3 bases and J gave up 6 bases, with 15 bases separating them. Germline V gives CDR1 SGHAT, CDR2 FQNNGV. The length of the CDR3 is 14 residues. This clonotype was seen only a few times. Its antigen is unknown. A much larger clone differs from this one at a single base, so this may be a read error. Disease duration under 2 months; hyperthyroidism patients were aged 18 to 65. Together with thyroid ultrasound, orbital computed tomography, serum thyroxine and TRAb, clinical symptoms were used for diagnoses.

Whole-study results and caveats: Most expanded thyroid clonotypes above 0.001 also appeared in blood. A 13 V-J model separated ophthalmopathy from stable hyperthyroidism.

The sequence derives from a woman under 30 with Graves' hyperthyroidism. Sequencing used blood. The chain uses TRBV11-2 and TRBJ2-7; a weak D match, TRBD2 (6 bases). The CDR3 sequence is CASSLQGGGCEQYF. Written as DNA, the CDR3 is TGTGCCAGCAGCTTGCAGGGAGGAGGCTGCGAGCAGTACTTC.